The 23 T cell receptor beta chains in this list originate from one sample, sequenced in a study of blood T cell repertoires in COVID-19. TCRdb's table, derived via immunoSEQ multiplex PCR, lists solely in-frame clones and lacks some. There are approximately 100,000 clones in the sample; around 75% occur only once, and around 22% lies in the top ten. Source material: peripheral blood. The receptor source for this set is a man in his 70s with acute or convalescent COVID-19.

The chain uses TRBV11-2 and TRBJ1-2; TRBD1 aligns across 7 bases. V lost 1 base to trimming and J lost 9 bases; unmatched junction nucleotides: 17. CDR3 size: 17 residues. CDR1 is SGHAT, CDR2 FQNNGV, per germline. For the CDR3, the DNA is TGTGCCAGCAGCTTAGGTATCCAGGGGGGCTCGAGTATCCGCTACACCTTC. It encodes CASSLGIQGGSSIRYTF. Full variable domain (missing parts from reference TRBV11-2 and TRBJ1-2): EAGVAQSPRYKIIEKRQSVAFWCNPISGHATLYWYQQILGQGPKLLIQFQNNGVVDDSQLPKDRFSAERLKGVDSTLKIQPAKLEDSAVYLCASSLGIQGGSSIRYTFGSGTRLTVV.

This clone was found a few times. The chain has TRBV27 and TRBJ2-2; the D is unclear. The length of the CDR3 is 16 residues. CDR1 and CDR2 (germline): MNHEY, SMNVEV (reference sequence). The V and J ends lost 5 bases and 1 base respectively, with 14 bases between them. Here the CDR3 DNA reads TGTGCCAGCAGTCTCCCAGGTGCCCAGAACACCGGGGAGCTGTTTTTT. It translates to CASSLPGAQNTGELFF.

This sequence joins TRBV3-1 (or the pseudogene TRBV3-2) and TRBJ1-3, with D tentatively TRBD1 (6 bases). Trimming shortened V by 6 bases and J by 3 bases, and 9 bases separated the two germline ends. Germline assignment: CDR1 LGHDT and CDR2 YNNKEL (reference sequence). This CDR3 spans 13 amino acids. Here the CDR3 DNA reads TGTGCCAGCAGGGGGGCAGGTGGAAACACCATATATTTT. Protein sequence: CASRGAGGNTIYF.

The V call is TRBV19, the J call TRBJ1-1; 9 positions agree with TRBD1. CDR1 and CDR2 from the germline V gene are LNHDA and SQIVND (reference sequence). With V trimmed by 9 bases and J by 8 bases, 13 bases remained unmatched. The CDR3 totals 14 residues. The CDR3 DNA is TGTGCCAGCCCGCCGTTTGGACAGGGGCTGGAAGCTTTCTTT. The encoded protein is CASPPFGQGLEAFF.

This chain uses TRBV28 with TRBJ1-5; TRBD1 might be the D (6 bases). Germline CDR1 is MDHEN and CDR2 is SYDVKM. V lost 6 bases, J lost 2 bases, and 8 bases lay in between. The CDR3 has 13 amino acids. CDR3 in amino acids: CASRSGGNQPQHF. The CDR3 bases are TGTGCCAGCAGATCAGGGGGCAATCAGCCCCAGCATTTT.

The chain employs TRBV7-2 and TRBJ1-5, with a tentative D call TRBD1 (5 bases). This CDR3 is built from 14 residues. Germline lookup yields CDR1 SGHTA and CDR2 FQGNSA. Trimming shortened V by 4 bases and J by 3 bases, and 10 bases separated the two germline ends. DNA of the CDR3: TGTGCCAGCAGCTGGAGGGGAGCCAATCAGCCCCAGCATTTT. Amino acid sequence: CASSWRGANQPQHF.

The chain has TRBV5-1 and TRBJ2-7, with 12 bases matching TRBD2. V shed 4 bases, J shed 6 bases, and the junction held 14 bases outside the gene matches. The germline V gene encodes CDR1 SGHRS and CDR2 YFSETQ. This CDR3 has 17 residues. CDR3 protein: CASSRNDGLAGYSEQYF. In DNA, the CDR3 is TGCGCCAGCAGCCGCAACGATGGACTAGCGGGATATAGCGAGCAGTACTTC.

This clone was recorded once. This chain connects TRBV28 to TRBJ2-5, with 7 nucleotides matching TRBD2. The junction had 3 bases not matched to a gene; V was cut back by 4 bases and J by 4 bases. The CDR3 runs 13 residues. Looked up from germline, CDR1 is MDHEN and CDR2 is SYDVKM. CDR3 region: CASSWGGGETQYF. The CDR3 bases are TGTGCCAGCAGTTGGGGCGGGGGAGAGACCCAGTACTTC.

This clone was picked up one time. CDR3 coding DNA: TGTGCCAGCAGTTTATTCGTATTCTCCTACGAGCAGTACTTC. It is translated as CASSLFVFSYEQYF. This chain links TRBV27 with TRBJ2-7; D call uncertain. The CDR3 has 14 amino acids. V lost 1 base and J 0 bases, leaving 7 bases between the germline ends. Germline V gene data show CDR1 as MNHEY and CDR2 as SMNVEV (reference sequence).

The chain carries TRBV6-1 and TRBJ2-7; no firm D call. Trimming stripped 0 bases from V and 7 bases from J, with 10 bases between. Germline loops: CDR1 MNHNS, CDR2 SASEGT. The CDR3 is 13 residues long. In nucleotides, the CDR3 is TGTGCCAGCAGTGAAGCGGAGTATTCTGAGCAGTACTTC. Residues: CASSEAEYSEQYF.

The rearrangement uses TRBV7-8 and TRBJ2-2; D not resolved. Germline loops: CDR1 SGHVS, CDR2 FQNEAQ. V was trimmed by 5 bases and J by 3 bases, leaving 7 bases between them. The CDR3 sequence is 13 residues long. CDR3 bases: TGTGCCAGCAGCCAACTCGACACCGGGGAGCTGTTTTTT. As protein: CASSQLDTGELFF.

The chain uses TRBV3-1 (or the pseudogene TRBV3-2) and TRBJ2-1; D possibly corresponds to TRBD2 (6 bases). Trimming pared 0 bases from V and 7 bases from J, leaving 10 bases between. The CDR3 has 14 residues. CDR1 LGHDT and CDR2 YNNKEL come from the germline V gene (reference sequence). In nucleotides, the CDR3 is TGTGCCAGCAGCCAAGATACCAGCGGGAATGAGCAGTTCTTC. Residues: CASSQDTSGNEQFF.

The rearrangement links TRBV19 to TRBJ1-1, with TRBD1 matching 8 bases. The CDR3 has 13 amino acids. Germline trimming cut 9 bases from V and 5 bases from J; bases unmatched to any gene: 8. CDR1 and CDR2 (germline): LNHDA, SQIVND (reference sequence). The CDR3 DNA sequence: TGTGCCAGCTCATACGGACAGGGAACTGAAGCTTTCTTT. Amino acids: CASSYGQGTEAFF.

The gene calls are TRBV5-6 and TRBJ2-7; D is undetermined. The CDR3 runs to 11 residues. V lost 1 base and J lost 5, with 4 bases in between. Germline assignment: CDR1 SGHDT and CDR2 YYEEEE. CDR3: CASSLLHEQYF. As DNA, the CDR3 is TGTGCCAGCAGCTTGCTCCACGAGCAGTACTTC. The full variable domain, with the rest looked up from reference TRBV5-6 and TRBJ2-7, is DAGVTQSPTHLIKTRGQQVTLRCSPKSGHDTVSWYQQALGQGPQFIFQYYEEEERQRGNFPDRFSGHQFPNYSSELNVNALLLGDSALYLCASSLLHEQYFGPGTRLTVT.

Here the CDR3 DNA reads TGTGCCAGCAGTTTATCAGGGACAGGGGAAGCTAACTATGGCTACACCTTC. Residues: CASSLSGTGEANYGYTF. The gene calls are TRBV27 and TRBJ1-2; the match to TRBD1 covers 10 bases. The CDR3 spans 17 residues. V shed 0 bases and J 0 bases; nucleotides not matched to a gene: 4. Germline CDR1 MNHEY, CDR2 SMNVEV (reference sequence).

The V call is TRBV6-2 or TRBV6-3, the J call TRBJ1-1; tentatively, D is TRBD1 (6 bases). The CDR3 sequence is 12 residues long. The germline V and J ends were trimmed by 6 bases and 2 bases, with 7 bases remaining between them. Germline CDR1 and CDR2: MNHEY and SVGEGT. For the CDR3, the DNA is TGTGCCAGCAGCAGGGGAAACACTGAAGCTTTCTTT. It codes for CASSRGNTEAFF.

The chain is built from TRBV5-4 and TRBJ2-7; tentative D call: TRBD2 (5 bases). Trimming took off 0 bases at V and 8 bases at J, with 6 bases between the two ends. The CDR3 runs to 11 residues. Germline CDR1 is SGHNT and CDR2 is YYREEE (reference sequence). The CDR3 nucleotides are TGTGCCAGCAGCTTGGGCGGGCAGCAGTACTTC. As protein: CASSLGGQQYF.

This CDR3 reads CASSFLPGAGELFF. The CDR3 DNA is TGTGCCAGCAGTTTTCTACCAGGTGCCGGGGAGCTGTTTTTT. V gene TRBV28 combines with J gene TRBJ2-2; unclear D gene. The CDR3 runs to 14 residues. V lost 3 bases to trimming and J lost 6 bases, with 11 bases between them. Germline CDR1 reads MDHEN; CDR2 reads SYDVKM.

This chain joins TRBV6-1 and TRBJ1-1; D possibly corresponds to TRBD1 (5 bases). The CDR3 length is 15 residues. The V gene lost 6 bases and the J gene lost 3 bases, with 17 bases spanning the gap. Germline V gives CDR1 MNHNS, CDR2 SASEGT. The CDR3 coding sequence is TGTGCCAGCAGCATCGGGGGAGATTGGGACACTGAAGCTTTCTTT. Translation: CASSIGGDWDTEAFF.

The rearrangement links TRBV25-1 to TRBJ1-4; 9 nucleotides agree with TRBD1. Germline loops: CDR1 MGHDK, CDR2 SYGVNS. The J segment lost 7 bases and the V segment lost 5 bases, leaving 8 bases of the junction unmatched. The CDR3 has 15 residues. In nucleotides, the CDR3 is TGTGCCAGCAGTCCTACCGGGACAGGGACTGAAAAACTGTTTTTT. Protein product: CASSPTGTGTEKLFF. The variable domain in full, with the rest retrieved from reference TRBV25-1 and TRBJ1-4, is EADIYQTPRYLVIGTGKKITLECSQTMGHDKMYWYQQDPGMELHLIHYSYGVNSTEKGDLSSESTVSRIRTEHFPLTLESARPSHTSQYLCASSPTGTGTEKLFFGSGTQLSVL.

This clone was found many times. V usage is TRBV3-1 (or the pseudogene TRBV3-2) and J usage is TRBJ2-1; 7 nucleotides match TRBD2. V shed 4 bases and J 7 bases; nucleotides not matched to a gene: 10. Germline CDR1 and CDR2: LGHDT and YNNKEL (reference sequence). There are 15 residues in the CDR3. The CDR3 DNA sequence: TGTGCCAGCAGCCCTTGGAGCGGGATTAGTAATGAGCAGTTCTTC. Its translation: CASSPWSGISNEQFF.

The J gene is TRBJ2-7, the V gene TRBV7-2; D gene unclear. The CDR3 loop spans 11 amino acids. Germline loops: CDR1 SGHTA, CDR2 FQGNSA. Trimming shortened V by 2 bases and J by 4 bases, and 3 bases separated the two germline ends. CDR3 protein: CASSLRYEQYF. The DNA of the CDR3 is TGTGCCAGCAGCTTACGGTACGAGCAGTACTTC.

The chain combines TRBV11-3 with TRBJ2-7; 7 bases agree with TRBD2. This CDR3 is built from 14 residues. With V trimmed by 5 bases and J by 3 bases, 7 bases remained unmatched. Germline-derived CDR1 and CDR2 are SGHNT and YENEEA. The CDR3 protein is CASSPGRGFYEQYF. The CDR3 DNA reads TGTGCCAGCAGCCCGGGGAGGGGTTTCTACGAGCAGTACTTC. The full variable domain, completed using reference TRBV11-3 and TRBJ2-7, is EAGVVQSPRYKIIEKKQPVAFWCNPISGHNTLYWYLQNLGQGPELLIRYENEEAVDDSQLPKDRFSAERLKGVDSTLKIQPAELGDSAVYLCASSPGRGFYEQYFGPGTRLTVT.